This T cell receptor beta chain was retrieved from a study of blood T cell repertoires in COVID-19. About the research overall: Acute and convalescent COVID-19 samples came from the United States, Italy and Spain. T cells, B-cell-depleted T cells, or PBMCs provided the cDNA or gDNA that served as material.

Per the original data handling: Estimated nucleated cell counts came from reference gene primer amplification. Clones were read by immunoSEQ multiplex PCR, and TCRdb kept only the in-frame ones, dropping some. The DNA gave D and trimming, while V, J and clone size come from that table. The table has 150,000 to 200,000 clones, roughly four fifths seen once. During active infection, Seattle patients enrolled and were then monitored through disease. The CDR3 extends over 16 amino acids. J lost 8 bases, V lost 1 base, and 7 bases had no gene match. Germline-derived CDR1 and CDR2 are SGHVS and FNYEAQ. Material for sequencing was peripheral blood. This TCR derives from a woman in her 70s with COVID-19, enrolled during active disease. The rearrangement uses TRBV7-6 and TRBJ2-1; 11 bases are shared with TRBD2. CDR3 coding DNA: TGTGCCAGCAGCTTAGATAGCGGGAGGGCCTTGGATGAGCAGTTCTTC. Protein product: CASSLDSGRALDEQFF. Looking up the rest from reference TRBV7-6 and TRBJ2-1 gives the full variable domain: GAGVSQSPRYKVTKRGQDVALRCDPISGHVSLYWYRQALGQGPEFLTYFNYEAQQDKSGLPNDRFSAERPEGSISTLTIQRTEQRDSAMYRCASSLDSGRALDEQFFGPGTRLTVL.